Presented here are 4 T cell receptor beta chains from one specimen sequenced in a study of beta chain features in type 1 diabetes. All of the isolated RNA was reverse transcribed, so expressed TCRB transcripts were sequenced. Method: immunoSEQ multiplex PCR; TCRdb's copy keeps in-frame clones and lacks some. Of some 240,000 clones listed, 9.5% to 13% are singletons. Material for sequencing was central memory CD4+ T cells from blood. The receptors originated from a man aged 18 to 29 in good health.

On this clone: At one of its ends the junction is not consistent with the germline gene, which may arise from a read error. The rearrangement joins TRBV7-3 to TRBJ2-1, with 9 positions matching TRBD2. In germline, CDR1 is SGHTA, CDR2 FQGTGA. This CDR3 comprises 12 residues. This chain's CDR3 is CASSMYSGRMVF. Here the CDR3 DNA reads TGTGCCAGCAGCATGTATAGCGGGAGAATGGTCTTC.

This clone was seen a handful of times. V and J are TRBV10-3 and TRBJ2-7, with 9 bases lining up with TRBD1. CDR1 and CDR2 (germline): ENHRY, SYGVKD. This CDR3 has 13 amino acids. Trimming took 4 bases from V and 5 from J; bases not matched to a gene: 3. CDR3: CAISGTGENEQYF. The CDR3 DNA reads TGTGCCATCAGTGGGACAGGGGAAAACGAGCAGTACTTC.

This chain uses TRBV5-1 with TRBJ2-3; the match to TRBD1 covers 10 bases. Looked up from germline, CDR1 is SGHRS and CDR2 is YFSETQ. This CDR3 has 14 residues. V shed 4 bases and J 6 bases; nucleotides not matched to a gene: 5. CDR3 bases: TGCGCCAGCAGCGGGGGACAGGGGACGGATACGCAGTATTTT. As protein: CASSGGQGTDTQYF.

This clone was observed a handful of times. This rearrangement joins TRBV7-2 to TRBJ2-3; possibly TRBD2 for D (6 bases). The CDR3 is made up of 17 amino acids. V lost 0 bases, J lost 4 bases, and 17 bases lay in between. CDR1 and CDR2 (germline): SGHTA, FQGNSA. The CDR3 coding sequence is TGTGCCAGCAGCTTAGCAGTTGCGGGATGGGGCCCAGATACGCAGTATTTT. It is translated as CASSLAVAGWGPDTQYF.